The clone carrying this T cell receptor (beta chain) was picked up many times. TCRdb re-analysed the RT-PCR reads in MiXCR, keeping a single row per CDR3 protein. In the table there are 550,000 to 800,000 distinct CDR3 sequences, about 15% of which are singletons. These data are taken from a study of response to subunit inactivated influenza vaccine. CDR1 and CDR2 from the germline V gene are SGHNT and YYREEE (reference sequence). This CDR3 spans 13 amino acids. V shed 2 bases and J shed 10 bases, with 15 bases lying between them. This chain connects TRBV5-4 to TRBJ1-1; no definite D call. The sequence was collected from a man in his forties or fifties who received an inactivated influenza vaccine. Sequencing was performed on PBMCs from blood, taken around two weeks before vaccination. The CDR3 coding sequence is TGTGCCAGCAGCTTCACGGCAGGATTAGGAGCTTTCTTT. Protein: CASSFTAGLGAFF.